This TCR beta chain was recovered during a study of identical twins. General study points: Conclusions rested on cross-sectional statistics rather than following the same donors. Twins showed weaker excess sharing in their beta out-of-frame sequences. For out-of-frame alpha sequences shared by twins, low generation probability was in excess. Insertions were fewer in abundant cord blood beta clonotypes, whereas memory repertoires showed none of this pattern.

This clonotype was counted at least ten times. Its cognate antigen is unknown. Germline CDR1 reads SGHRS; CDR2 reads YFSETQ. V lost 4 bases, J lost 5 bases, and 3 bases stayed unmatched. This CDR3 comprises 14 residues. TCRdb re-called the 5' RACE reads with MiXCR, one entry per CDR3 protein. The profile shows more than 250,000 distinct CDR3 sequences, approximately 8.5% of them singletons. These data were also filed under a second study, of yellow fever vaccine responses in identical twins.

The sequence came from a young woman in good health. The chain carries TRBV5-1 and TRBJ2-5, with TRBD1 identical over 12 bases. The material sequenced was memory (CD45RO+) T cells sorted from blood. In DNA, the CDR3 is TGCGCCAGCAGCCCCGGGACAGGGGGCGAGACCCAGTACTTC. Translating it yields CASSPGTGGETQYF.